Reported below is one T cell receptor (beta chain). Its antigen is not identified. This sample is drawn from a study of T cell responses to AZD1222 COVID-19 vaccine. Study-wide results and caveats: The repertoires were collected only after the peak T cell response.

Per the germline V gene, CDR1 is LNHDA and CDR2 is SQIVND (reference sequence). Trimming took off 0 bases at V and 16 bases at J, with 13 bases between the two ends. The CDR3 runs 12 residues. Generated by immunoSEQ multiplex PCR, the TCRdb table keeps only in-frame clones and is missing some. Of 120,000 to 150,000 clones detected, roughly 90% appear once; the ten largest clones hold approximately 5.6%. The source was peripheral blood, collected 28 days after the second dose of the MenACWY control vaccine. V usage is TRBV19 and J usage is TRBJ1-5; no reliable D call. This TCR was sampled from an adult who received the MenACWY meningococcal vaccine as a control. CDR3 sequence: CASSIENRAIHF. The DNA of the CDR3 is TGTGCCAGTAGTATAGAGAACCGGGCCATACATTTT.